The rows below give T cell receptor beta chains drawn from one sample of a study of blood T cell repertoires in COVID-19. Repertoires were generated with immunoSEQ multiplex PCR, while TCRdb's copy carries only in-frame clones and drops some. The sample has about 190,000 clones; about 84% are singletons. The specimen was peripheral blood. The receptors were sampled from a woman in her twenties or thirties with acute or convalescent COVID-19. Each CDR3 is given with its conserved first and last residue. Fields, in order: V gene, clone size, D gene, J gene, CDR3 protein, CDR3 DNA. A D gene is named only where the DNA matches it firmly. Clone size appears in some rows only: once, few, many, or a class for an expanded clone.

V: TRBV24-1
size: NA
D: TRBD1
J: TRBJ1-1
CDR3: CATSEVDRGSTEAFF
DNA: TGTGCCACCAGTGAGGTAGACAGGGGGAGCACTGAAGCTTTCTTT

V: TRBV2
size: NA
D: NA
J: TRBJ2-4
CDR3: CASSEAQVPGGNIQYF
DNA: TGTGCCAGCAGTGAAGCGCAGGTACCGGGGGGCAACATTCAGTACTTC

V: TRBV4-1
size: NA
D: TRBD1
J: TRBJ2-4
CDR3: CASSQPGTGEAKNIQYF
DNA: TGCGCCAGCAGCCAACCTGGGACAGGGGAGGCCAAAAACATTCAGTACTTC

V: TRBV13
size: NA
D: TRBD1
J: TRBJ1-1
CDR3: CASSSGQGMNTEAFF
DNA: TGTGCCAGCAGCTCGGGACAGGGGATGAACACTGAAGCTTTCTTT

V: TRBV7-9
size: once
D: NA
J: TRBJ2-2
CDR3: CASSLTGLHTGELFF
DNA: TGTGCCAGCAGCTTGACAGGACTCCACACCGGGGAGCTGTTTTTT

V: TRBV12-3/TRBV12-4
size: NA
D: TRBD2
J: TRBJ2-5
CDR3: CASSPWGGETQYF
DNA: TGTGCCAGCAGCCCCTGGGGGGGAGAGACCCAGTACTTC

V: TRBV4-1
size: NA
D: NA
J: TRBJ1-5
CDR3: CASSQALPTNQPQHF
DNA: TGCGCCAGCAGCCAAGCCCTACCCACCAATCAGCCCCAGCATTTT

V: TRBV7-2
size: NA
D: NA
J: TRBJ1-4
CDR3: CASSFRNEKLFF
DNA: TGTGCCAGCAGCTTTCGTAATGAAAAACTGTTTTTT

V: TRBV15
size: few
D: NA
J: TRBJ2-5
CDR3: CATSRELTAMGETQYF
DNA: TGTGCCACCAGCAGGGAGTTGACAGCGATGGGAGAGACCCAGTACTTC

V: TRBV19
size: NA
D: TRBD1
J: TRBJ2-7
CDR3: CASATSGTGGREQYF
DNA: TGTGCCAGTGCGACTTCCGGGACAGGGGGCCGGGAGCAGTACTTC

V: TRBV6-6
size: NA
D: NA
J: TRBJ2-1
CDR3: CASKLAASSYNEQFF
DNA: TGTGCCAGTAAATTAGCGGCTAGCTCCTACAATGAGCAGTTCTTC

V: TRBV6-6
size: once
D: NA
J: TRBJ2-7
CDR3: CASSYGAGNYEQYF
DNA: TGTGCCAGCAGTTACGGGGCAGGGAACTACGAGCAGTACTTC

V: TRBV7-6
size: NA
D: TRBD1
J: TRBJ1-4
CDR3: CASSPRTGNINEKLFF
DNA: TGTGCCAGCAGCCCGCGGACAGGAAATATCAATGAAAAACTGTTTTTT

V: TRBV6-5
size: NA
D: NA
J: TRBJ1-1
CDR3: CASTESGRGTEAFF
DNA: TGTGCCAGCACCGAGTCGGGCAGGGGCACTGAAGCTTTCTTT

V: TRBV5-1
size: once
D: TRBD1
J: TRBJ1-1
CDR3: CASSFTLTGLSTEAFF
DNA: TGCGCCAGCAGCTTCACCTTGACAGGGTTAAGCACTGAAGCTTTCTTT

V: TRBV27
size: NA
D: NA
J: TRBJ1-2
CDR3: CASRSGSDGYTF
DNA: TGTGCCAGCAGATCGGGGTCCGATGGCTACACCTTC

V: TRBV5-1
size: once
D: NA
J: TRBJ2-5
CDR3: CASSLVQGRETQYF
DNA: TGCGCCAGCAGCTTGGTCCAGGGCCGAGAGACCCAGTACTTC

V: TRBV7-8
size: NA
D: NA
J: TRBJ2-5
CDR3: CASSSKGSQETQYF
DNA: TGTGCCAGCAGCTCCAAGGGGTCCCAAGAGACCCAGTACTTC

V: TRBV3-1/TRBV3-2
size: NA
D: TRBD2
J: TRBJ2-1
CDR3: CASSQDWTSGYNEQFF
DNA: TGTGCCAGCAGCCAAGATTGGACTAGCGGGTACAATGAGCAGTTCTTC

V: TRBV30
size: NA
D: NA
J: TRBJ1-5
CDR3: CAWSRGDVGLQPQHF
DNA: TGTGCCTGGAGTCGGGGGGATGTGGGGTTGCAGCCCCAGCATTTT

V: TRBV18
size: NA
D: NA
J: TRBJ1-6
CDR3: CASSPSKQDNSPLHF
DNA: TGTGCCAGCTCACCGTCGAAACAGGATAATTCACCCCTCCACTTT

V: TRBV4-3
size: NA
D: NA
J: TRBJ2-3
CDR3: CASSQDWPGFWEYF
DNA: TGCGCCAGCAGCCAAGATTGGCCGGGATTCTGGGAGTATTTT

V: TRBV30
size: few
D: NA
J: TRBJ1-6
CDR3: CAVATGNNSPLHF
DNA: TGTGCTGTAGCTACAGGGAATAATTCACCCCTCCACTTT

V: TRBV30
size: NA
D: NA
J: TRBJ1-1
CDR3: CACLPGRMNTEAFF
DNA: TGTGCCTGCTTACCAGGGCGCATGAACACTGAAGCTTTCTTT

V: TRBV28
size: NA
D: TRBD1
J: TRBJ2-2
CDR3: CASSSGQTNTGELFF
DNA: TGTGCCAGCAGTTCGGGACAGACCAACACCGGGGAGCTGTTTTTT

V: TRBV25-1
size: NA
D: NA
J: TRBJ1-5
CDR3: CASSGAGMGNQPQHF
DNA: TGTGCCAGCAGTGGGGCAGGGATGGGCAATCAGCCCCAGCATTTT

V: TRBV2
size: NA
D: TRBD1
J: TRBJ1-2
CDR3: CASSGLQGTGGYTF
DNA: TGTGCCAGCAGTGGATTACAGGGGACAGGTGGCTACACCTTC

V: TRBV11-2
size: once
D: NA
J: TRBJ2-1
CDR3: CASSNNRDYNEQFF
DNA: TGTGCCAGCAGCAATAACAGGGACTACAATGAGCAGTTCTTC

V: TRBV19
size: NA
D: NA
J: TRBJ1-1
CDR3: CASSTRGAHTEAFF
DNA: TGTGCCAGTAGTACCAGGGGCGCACACACTGAAGCTTTCTTT

V: TRBV28
size: once
D: NA
J: TRBJ1-5
CDR3: CASNHGGQPQHF
DNA: TGTGCCAGCAACCATGGAGGACAGCCCCAGCATTTT

V: TRBV9
size: NA
D: NA
J: TRBJ1-1
CDR3: CASSLGGQHTEAFF
DNA: TGTGCCAGCAGCCTTGGAGGGCAGCACACTGAAGCTTTCTTT

V: TRBV20-1
size: NA
D: NA
J: TRBJ2-5
CDR3: CSALARETQYF
DNA: TGCAGCGCACTAGCTAGGGAGACCCAGTACTTC

V: TRBV28
size: NA
D: TRBD1
J: TRBJ1-2
CDR3: CASSTRTGAYGYTF
DNA: TGTGCCAGCAGTACCCGGACAGGCGCCTATGGCTACACCTTC

V: TRBV19
size: NA
D: TRBD1
J: TRBJ2-5
CDR3: CASSRGQGQETQYF
DNA: TGTGCCAGTAGTAGGGGACAGGGACAAGAGACCCAGTACTTC

V: TRBV5-6
size: once
D: TRBD1
J: TRBJ1-5
CDR3: CASSLTAGGNSNQPQHF
DNA: TGTGCCAGCAGCTTGACGGCAGGGGGAAATAGCAATCAGCCCCAGCATTTT

V: TRBV19
size: NA
D: TRBD1
J: TRBJ2-7
CDR3: CASSSGTGGYEQYF
DNA: TGTGCCAGTAGTTCCGGGACAGGGGGATACGAGCAGTACTTC

V: TRBV28
size: NA
D: TRBD2
J: TRBJ2-1
CDR3: CASSSWTSSNEQFF
DNA: TGTGCCAGCAGTTCATGGACTAGCAGCAATGAGCAGTTCTTC

V: TRBV4-3
size: NA
D: TRBD2
J: TRBJ2-3
CDR3: CASSPQGGLAGVTDTQYF
DNA: TGCGCCAGCAGCCCCCAGGGGGGTCTAGCGGGAGTAACAGATACGCAGTATTTT

V: TRBV2
size: NA
D: TRBD1
J: TRBJ2-5
CDR3: CASSEGGQGAETQYF
DNA: TGTGCCAGCAGTGAGGGGGGACAGGGGGCAGAGACCCAGTACTTC

V: TRBV7-2
size: NA
D: NA
J: TRBJ1-2
CDR3: CASSQTDKNYGYTF
DNA: TGTGCCAGCAGCCAAACCGACAAAAACTATGGCTACACCTTC